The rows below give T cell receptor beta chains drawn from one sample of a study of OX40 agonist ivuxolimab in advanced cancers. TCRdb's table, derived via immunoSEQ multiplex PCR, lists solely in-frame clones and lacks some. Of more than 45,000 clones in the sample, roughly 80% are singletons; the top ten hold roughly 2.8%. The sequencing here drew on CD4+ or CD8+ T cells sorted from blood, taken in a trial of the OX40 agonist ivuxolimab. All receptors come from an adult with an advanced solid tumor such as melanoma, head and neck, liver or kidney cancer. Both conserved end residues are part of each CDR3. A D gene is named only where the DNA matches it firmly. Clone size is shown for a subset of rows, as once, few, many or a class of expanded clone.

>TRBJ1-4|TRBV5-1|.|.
TGCGCCAGCAGCTTGGTTCTCGGCAGCCCAACTAATGAAAAACTGTTTTTT
CASSLVLGSPTNEKLFF
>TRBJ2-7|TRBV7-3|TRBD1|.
TGTGCCAGCAGCTTAGGGCAGGGGGCCTACGAGCAGTACTTC
CASSLGQGAYEQYF
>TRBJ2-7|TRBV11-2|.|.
TGTGCCAGCAGCTTAACGACCTACGAGCAGTACTTC
CASSLTTYEQYF
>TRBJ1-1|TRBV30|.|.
TGTGCCTGGAGGACAGTGGAAGGGGGTGAAGCTTTCTTT
CAWRTVEGGEAFF
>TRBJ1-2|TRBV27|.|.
TGTGCCAGCAGTTTAAAGGCCGTTGGTGGCTACACCTTC
CASSLKAVGGYTF
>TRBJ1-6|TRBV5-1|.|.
TGCGCCAGCAGCTTGTCTCGGGATGGTGCACCCCTCCACTTT
CASSLSRDGAPLHF
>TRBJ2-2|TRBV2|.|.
TGTGCCAGCAGTTTAATGGGTTCCGGGGAGCTGTTTTTT
CASSLMGSGELFF
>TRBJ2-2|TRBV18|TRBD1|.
TGTGCCAGCTCACCAAGAGGACAGGGCGGGACCGGGGAGCTGTTTTTT
CASSPRGQGGTGELFF
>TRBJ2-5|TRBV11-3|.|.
TGTGCCAGCAGCCTAGCAAATGGGCAAGAGACCCAGTACTTC
CASSLANGQETQYF
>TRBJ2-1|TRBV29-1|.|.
TGCAGCGTTGTGGTGGGACGAGGAATCTACAATGAGCAGTTCTTC
CSVVVGRGIYNEQFF
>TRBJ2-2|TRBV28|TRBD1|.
TGTGCCAGCAGTTTATGGGGGGGACAGGGGAACACCGGGGAGCTGTTTTTT
CASSLWGGQGNTGELFF
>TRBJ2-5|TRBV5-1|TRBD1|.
TGCGCCAGCAGCTTGCGGACAGGGGGGCAAGAGACCCAGTACTTC
CASSLRTGGQETQYF
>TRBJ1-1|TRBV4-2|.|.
TGTGCCAGCAGCCAATCCAATGTAGCTGGGGGTGCTGAAGCTTTCTTT
CASSQSNVAGGAEAFF
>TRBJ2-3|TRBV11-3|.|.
TGTGCCAGCAGCTTTCCGTCGCTCACAGATACGCAGTATTTT
CASSFPSLTDTQYF
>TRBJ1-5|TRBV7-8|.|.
TGTGCCAGCAGCTTGTCCCCGGTAAGGGGCCTCAATCAGCCCCAGCATTTT
CASSLSPVRGLNQPQHF
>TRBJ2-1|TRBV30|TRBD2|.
TGTGCCTGGAAACCCGGACTAGCGGGGGGTGAGCAGTTCTTC
CAWKPGLAGGEQFF
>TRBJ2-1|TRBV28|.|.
TGTGCCAGCGACTCCTGGGTGGCCCCCAATGAGCAGTTCTTC
CASDSWVAPNEQFF
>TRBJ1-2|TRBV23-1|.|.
TGCGCCAGCAGTCACTTGGATTACTGGGCCTCCCGTGCTAACTATGGCTACACCTTC
CASSHLDYWASRANYGYTF
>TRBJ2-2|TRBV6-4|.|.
TGTGCCAGCAGAGCTGACCCTACGGTTGGGGAGCTGTTTTTT
CASRADPTVGELFF
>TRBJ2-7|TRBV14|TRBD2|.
TGTGCCAGCAGCCAAGCAAAGCGGGGGCCCTCTTCCTACGAGCAGTACTTC
CASSQAKRGPSSYEQYF
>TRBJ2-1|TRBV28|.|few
TGTGCCAGCAGTTCTGCAGGTGAGCAGTTCTTC
CASSSAGEQFF
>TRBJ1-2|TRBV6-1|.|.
TGTGCCAGCAGCCCCGGAACGGGTTTCCGGGGGGGCTACACCTTC
CASSPGTGFRGGYTF
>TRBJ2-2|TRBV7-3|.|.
TGTGCCAGCAGGATGGACCGGGAGCTGTTTTTT
CASRMDRELFF
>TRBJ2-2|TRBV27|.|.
TGTGCCAGCAGTCCTCGAGGGGTTGTCACCGGGGAGCTGTTTTTT
CASSPRGVVTGELFF
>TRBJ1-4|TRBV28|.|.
TGTGCCAGCAGGGGAGTCGAATCAGGTTCGCAACTGTTTTTT
CASRGVESGSQLFF
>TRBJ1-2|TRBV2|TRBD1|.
TGTGCCAGCAGTGAAAACAGGGGCTTTGGCTATGGCTACACCTTC
CASSENRGFGYGYTF
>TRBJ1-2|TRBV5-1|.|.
TGCGCCAGCAGCCCAGTGGGGGTTGGCTACACCTTC
CASSPVGVGYTF
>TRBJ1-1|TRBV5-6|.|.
TGTGCCAGCAGCTTGGGTCGATCGAACACTGAAGCTTTCTTT
CASSLGRSNTEAFF
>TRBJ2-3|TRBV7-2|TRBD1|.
TGTGCCAGCGTCCGGGACAGGGCCACAGATACGCAGTATTTT
CASVRDRATDTQYF
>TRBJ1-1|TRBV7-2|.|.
TGTGCCAGCAGCCTATCCGGCCGGGCCCCTGAGGGCACTGAAGCTTTCTTT
CASSLSGRAPEGTEAFF
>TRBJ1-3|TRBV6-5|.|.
TGTGCCAGCAGTTACACCACACAGAGCTCTGGAAACACCATATATTTT
CASSYTTQSSGNTIYF
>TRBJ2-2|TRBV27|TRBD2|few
TGTGCCAGCAGACTTAGCGGGGGGGCCACCGGGGAGCTGTTTTTT
CASRLSGGATGELFF
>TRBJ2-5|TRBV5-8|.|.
TGTGCCAGCAGCTTGGCGGCCGCCAGGGAGACCCAGTACTTC
CASSLAAARETQYF
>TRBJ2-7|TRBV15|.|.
TGTGCCACCAGCAGAGGAGGCCAAGGCCCCGAGCAGTACTTC
CATSRGGQGPEQYF
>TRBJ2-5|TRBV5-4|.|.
TGTGCCAGCAGCTTGGGACTAGTCGGGGAGACCCAGTACTTC
CASSLGLVGETQYF
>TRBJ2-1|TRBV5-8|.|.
TGTGCCAGCAGCTCCGGTGGGTTACCCTCCTACAATGAGCAGTTCTTC
CASSSGGLPSYNEQFF
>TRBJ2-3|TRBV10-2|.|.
TGCGCCAGCACCGAGGGAGATACGCAGTATTTT
CASTEGDTQYF
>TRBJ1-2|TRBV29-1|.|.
TGCAGCGCCCAGGATGGGAACTATGGCTACACCTTC
CSAQDGNYGYTF
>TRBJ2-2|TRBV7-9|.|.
TGTGCCAGCAGCTTAACAGTTTTGAACACCGGGGAGCTGTTTTTT
CASSLTVLNTGELFF
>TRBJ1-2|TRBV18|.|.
TGTGCCAGCTCACAGAATCCGGATACTAACTATGGCTACACCTTC
CASSQNPDTNYGYTF
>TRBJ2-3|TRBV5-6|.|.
TGTGCCAGCAGCTTGGTCTTACAGGGCGTGGATACGCAGTATTTT
CASSLVLQGVDTQYF
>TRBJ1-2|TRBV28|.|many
TGTGCCAGCAGTTTCGGTAACTATGGCTACACCTTC
CASSFGNYGYTF
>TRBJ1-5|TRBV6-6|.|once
TGTGCCAGCAGTTTAGGGGGGCACCCGGGGATTCAGCCCCAGCATTTT
CASSLGGHPGIQPQHF
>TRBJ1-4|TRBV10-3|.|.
TGTGCCATCAGTGACAGGGATGTCAAACTGTTTTTT
CAISDRDVKLFF
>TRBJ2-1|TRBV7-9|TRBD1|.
TGTGCCAGCAGCGTCGGGACAGGGGAGACAGGGTTCTTC
CASSVGTGETGFF
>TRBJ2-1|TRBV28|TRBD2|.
TGTGCCAGCAGTTTAACCCTAGCGGGGGGGGGACTGGAGCAGTTCTTC
CASSLTLAGGGLEQFF
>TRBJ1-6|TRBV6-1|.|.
TGTGCCTTTCGGATGCCGGGCAGGGAAAATTCACCCCTCCACTTT
CAFRMPGRENSPLHF
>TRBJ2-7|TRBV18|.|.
TGTGCCAGCTCGTCGCAGGCTTACGAGCAGTACTTC
CASSSQAYEQYF
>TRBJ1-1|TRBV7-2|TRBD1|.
TGTGCCAGCAGCCGGGGACAGCCGGGGACTGAAGCTTTCTTT
CASSRGQPGTEAFF
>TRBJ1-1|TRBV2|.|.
TGTGCCAGCAGTGCCCCTGAGCTGAACACTGAAGCTTTCTTT
CASSAPELNTEAFF
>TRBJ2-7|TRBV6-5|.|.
TGTGCCAGCAGTTACTCCGGGGCTCCCTACGAGCAGTACTTC
CASSYSGAPYEQYF
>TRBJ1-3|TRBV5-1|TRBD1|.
TGCGCCAGCAGCTTGGGGACAGGGGACTTCTCTGGAAACACCATATATTTT
CASSLGTGDFSGNTIYF
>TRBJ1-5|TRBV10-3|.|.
TGTGCCATCAGTGAGTCGAACCAGCCCCAGCATTTT
CAISESNQPQHF
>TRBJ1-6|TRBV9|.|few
TGTGCCAGCAGCGCGCAAAATTCACCCCTCCACTTT
CASSAQNSPLHF